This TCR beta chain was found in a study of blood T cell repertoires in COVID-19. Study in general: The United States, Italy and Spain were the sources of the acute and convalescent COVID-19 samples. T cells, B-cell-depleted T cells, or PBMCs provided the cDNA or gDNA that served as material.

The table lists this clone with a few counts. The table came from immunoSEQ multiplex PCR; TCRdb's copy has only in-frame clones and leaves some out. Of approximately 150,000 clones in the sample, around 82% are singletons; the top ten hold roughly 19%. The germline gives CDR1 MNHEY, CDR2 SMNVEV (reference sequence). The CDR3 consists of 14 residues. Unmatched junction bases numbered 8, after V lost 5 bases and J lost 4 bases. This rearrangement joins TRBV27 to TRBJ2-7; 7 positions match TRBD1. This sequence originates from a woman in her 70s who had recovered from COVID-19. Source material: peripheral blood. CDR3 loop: CASSPRTGGYEQYF. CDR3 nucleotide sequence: TGTGCCAGCAGTCCTCGGACAGGTGGATACGAGCAGTACTTC.